A single sample gave rise to the 26 T cell receptor beta chains below, sequenced in a study of CD8 T cells in ankylosing spondylitis. TCRdb reanalysed the 5' RACE reads using MiXCR and keeps one entry per CDR3 protein. The sample includes roughly 180,000 distinct CDR3 sequences, roughly 10% of them seen just once. Sequencing input: blood, either unsorted or a sorted T cell fraction (not recorded which). The source of these receptors is a female donor with ankylosing spondylitis or in good health (not recorded which).

Ten or more counts support this clonotype. The rearrangement uses TRBV7-9 and TRBJ2-1; D is possibly TRBD2 (6 bases). Germline loops: CDR1 SEHNR, CDR2 FQNEAQ (reference sequence). V lost 1 base and J 3 bases, leaving 10 bases between the germline ends. CDR3 length: 15 residues. The CDR3 region is CASSLGRGNYNEQFF. The CDR3 bases are TGTGCCAGCAGCTTAGGTCGCGGGAACTACAATGAGCAGTTCTTC.

This clonotype was seen repeatedly, ten times or more. V gene TRBV2 combines with J gene TRBJ2-3; no clear D. Germline lookup yields CDR1 SNHLY and CDR2 FYNNEI. The CDR3 runs to 16 residues. V was trimmed by 2 bases and J by 2 bases, leaving 14 bases between them. DNA of the CDR3: TGTGCCAGCAGTGAATCGGGCCCCAGAGACACAGATACGCAGTATTTT. It is translated as CASSESGPRDTDTQYF.

This clonotype has a handful of counts. The rearrangement uses TRBV30 and TRBJ2-5; TRBD1 aligns across 8 bases. This CDR3 has 13 residues. Germline-derived CDR1 and CDR2 are GTSNPN and SVGIG (reference sequence). V lost 6 bases, J lost 5 bases, and 8 bases stayed unmatched. The CDR3 sequence is CACPGQGAETQYF. The CDR3 nucleotides read TGTGCCTGCCCTGGGCAGGGGGCGGAGACCCAGTACTTC.

This clonotype was seen many times. The gene calls are TRBV5-1 and TRBJ2-5; D not resolved. Germline CDR1 is SGHRS and CDR2 is YFSETQ. V lost 4 bases, J lost 2 bases, and 12 bases lay in between. This CDR3 is built from 14 residues. Written as DNA, the CDR3 is TGCGCCAGCAGCCCGACGGGCGGTCAAGAGACCCAGTACTTC. Translating it yields CASSPTGGQETQYF.

V gene TRBV24-1 combines with J gene TRBJ2-3; no firm D call. CDR1 is KGHDR, CDR2 SFDVKD, per germline. The CDR3 is 13 residues long. V lost 4 bases to trimming and J lost 0 bases, with 4 bases between them. The CDR3 sequence is CATSETSTDTQYF. The CDR3 region has the DNA TGTGCCACCAGTGAGACTAGCACAGATACGCAGTATTTT.

V is TRBV7-9 and J is TRBJ2-1; 9 positions match TRBD2. CDR3 length: 13 amino acids. Germline lookup yields CDR1 SEHNR and CDR2 FQNEAQ (reference sequence). J was trimmed by 8 bases and V by 5 bases; bases with no gene match: 4. CDR3 bases: TGTGCCAGCAGCCCGGTAGCGGGAGATGAGCAGTTCTTC. Translating gives CASSPVAGDEQFF.

This clonotype was counted many times. The rearrangement uses TRBV4-3 and TRBJ2-7; 9 positions match TRBD1. This CDR3 spans 15 amino acids. Germline V gene lookup returns CDR1 LGHNA and CDR2 YSLEER. V lost 3 bases to trimming and J lost 0 bases; unmatched junction nucleotides: 3. The CDR3 nucleotides are TGCGCCAGCAGCCACGCGACAGGGGGCTCCTACGAGCAGTACTTC. Encoded protein: CASSHATGGSYEQYF.

The V call is TRBV7-9, the J call TRBJ2-1, with 8 bases fitting TRBD1. The V gene's germline CDR1 is SEHNR and CDR2 FQNEAQ (reference sequence). This CDR3 comprises 15 residues. The V segment lost 1 base and the J segment 5 bases; nucleotides outside the gene matches: 4. The CDR3 is CASSLGGTGNNEQFF. CDR3 in DNA: TGTGCCAGCAGCTTAGGAGGGACAGGTAACAATGAGCAGTTCTTC.

The chain links TRBV11-3 to TRBJ2-2; no clear D gene. Per germline, CDR1 SGHNT and CDR2 YENEEA. With 3 bases removed from V and 8 bases from J, the gap between germline ends came to 7 bases. The CDR3 has 12 amino acids. DNA of the CDR3: TGTGCCAGCAGCTTGGTAGAGGGGGAGCTGTTTTTT. Its protein product is CASSLVEGELFF.

V and J are TRBV20-1 and TRBJ2-2; TRBD2 agrees at 12 bases. The junction had 5 bases not matched to a gene; V was cut back by 6 bases and J by 3 bases. The CDR3 is made up of 15 amino acids. The germline CDR1 and CDR2 sequences are DFQATT and SNEGSKA (reference sequence). CDR3 sequence reads: CSAKLAGGHTGELFF. CDR3 nucleotides: TGCAGTGCCAAACTAGCGGGAGGCCACACCGGGGAGCTGTTTTTT.

This clonotype was detected only a few times. V usage is TRBV7-9 and J usage is TRBJ1-4; no firm D call. This CDR3 contains 16 residues. The V and J ends lost 4 bases and 0 bases respectively, with 12 bases between them. Germline V gene sequence: CDR1 SEHNR, CDR2 FQNEAQ (reference sequence). For the CDR3, the DNA is TGTGCCAGCAGCTCTAGGACGGACGCAACTAATGAAAAACTGTTTTTT. Translated: CASSSRTDATNEKLFF.

This clonotype showed up many times. The genes are TRBV5-1 and TRBJ2-1; TRBD1 matches 7 bases. The junction had 5 bases not matched to a gene; V was cut back by 6 bases and J by 2 bases. Germline V gene lookup returns CDR1 SGHRS and CDR2 YFSETQ. The CDR3 length is 14 residues. CDR3 sequence reads: CASTWTGAYNEQFF. CDR3 DNA sequence: TGCGCCAGCACTTGGACAGGCGCCTACAATGAGCAGTTCTTC. The full variable domain, rest sourced from reference TRBV5-1 and TRBJ2-1, is KAGVTQTPRYLIKTRGQQVTLSCSPISGHRSVSWYQQTPGQGLQFLFEYFSETQRNKGNFPGRFSGRQFSNSRSEMNVSTLELGDSALYLCASTWTGAYNEQFFGPGTRLTVL.

This clonotype was seen more than once but under ten times. V and J are TRBV6-2 or TRBV6-3 and TRBJ2-1; TRBD2 agrees at 11 bases. The length of the CDR3 is 15 residues. Losses at the gene ends were 2 bases for V and 5 bases for J; bases not matched to a gene: 2. Germline V CDR1 and CDR2: MNHEY, SVGEGT. The CDR3 is CASSYVLAGDNEQFF. CDR3 bases: TGTGCCAGCAGTTACGTACTAGCGGGAGACAATGAGCAGTTCTTC.

The rearrangement joins TRBV11-2 to TRBJ2-1; the D is unclear. In germline, CDR1 is SGHAT, CDR2 FQNNGV. This CDR3 region has 13 residues. Between the trimmed V and J ends, which lost 6 bases and 9 bases, there was a span of 15 bases. CDR3 nucleotides: TGTGCCAGCAGTCTATTGACGGTCCCTGAGCAGTTCTTC. It yields the protein CASSLLTVPEQFF.

V is TRBV9 and J is TRBJ2-7, with D perhaps matching TRBD1 (6 bases). Germline-derived CDR1 and CDR2 are SGDLS and YYNGEE. CDR3 length equals 14 residues. Trimming shortened V by 3 bases and J by 7 bases, and 17 bases separated the two germline ends. The CDR3 reads CASSGPPGVREQYF. CDR3 sequence (DNA): TGTGCCAGCAGCGGTCCGCCAGGGGTGCGAGAGCAGTACTTC.

This clonotype was detected many times. J is TRBJ2-1 and V is TRBV30; D call uncertain. Deletions cut 6 bases from V and 5 bases from J, with 11 bases between. CDR1 is GTSNPN, CDR2 SVGIG, per germline (reference sequence). This CDR3 has 12 residues. The CDR3 bases are TGTGCCTGTCCTGGAGAGCACAATGAGCAGTTCTTC. It encodes CACPGEHNEQFF.

This clonotype has only a few counts. The J gene is TRBJ2-1, the V gene TRBV19, with TRBD1 matching over 8 bases. Germline V CDR1 and CDR2: LNHDA, SQIVND (reference sequence). The CDR3 is made up of 14 amino acids. Germline trimming cut 5 bases from V and 3 bases from J; bases unmatched to any gene: 3. This CDR3 is CASSLDRDYNEQFF. The DNA of the CDR3 is TGTGCCAGTAGTCTGGACAGGGACTACAATGAGCAGTTCTTC.

This clonotype was seen a handful of times. This chain connects TRBV6-2 or TRBV6-3 to TRBJ1-1; D unresolved. V was cut by 2 bases and J by 5 bases, with 12 bases left in between. The CDR3 is 14 residues long. The germline CDR1 and CDR2 sequences are MNHEY and SVGEGT. The CDR3 nucleotides read TGTGCCAGCAGTTACGCCGGTGGGCGGACTGAAGCTTTCTTT. As protein: CASSYAGGRTEAFF.

The sample holds a few counts of this clonotype. The gene calls are TRBV4-1 and TRBJ2-1; 11 positions agree with TRBD2. The CDR3 runs 18 residues. CDR1 and CDR2 (germline): MGHRA, YSYEKL. V dropped 3 bases and J dropped 0; count of bases not matched to a gene: 7. As DNA, the CDR3 is TGCGCCAGCAGCCAGGGGACTAGCGGTCTAAGCTCCTACAATGAGCAGTTCTTC. The encoded protein is CASSQGTSGLSSYNEQFF.

V and J are TRBV21-1 and TRBJ1-5; whether TRBD1, the table's D call, matches the DNA was not checked. TRBV21-1 constitutes a pseudogene. CDR3 length equals 17 residues. The CDR3 region is CASSNRFNGTGEQPQHF. In nucleotides, the CDR3 is TGTGCCAGCAGCAACAGGTTTAACGGGACAGGGGAACAGCCCCAGCATTTT.

The genes are TRBV9 and TRBJ2-5, with 10 bases fitting TRBD2. The CDR3 covers 15 residues. V dropped 0 bases and J dropped 3; count of bases not matched to a gene: 2. Germline V gives CDR1 SGDLS, CDR2 YYNGEE. CDR3 nucleotides: TGTGCCAGCAGCGTAGGGGGACTAGCGAAAGAGACCCAGTACTTC. Its translation: CASSVGGLAKETQYF.

This clonotype has a handful of counts. The rearrangement uses TRBV4-1 and TRBJ2-1; unclear D gene. The CDR3 loop spans 12 amino acids. Deletions cut 5 bases from V and 8 bases from J, with 10 bases between. The germline V gene has CDR1 MGHRA and CDR2 YSYEKL. The CDR3 loop is CASSGNVYEQFF. The CDR3 nucleotides read TGCGCCAGCAGCGGGAATGTCTATGAGCAGTTCTTC.

This sequence joins TRBV4-3 and TRBJ2-2, with 9 bases fitting TRBD1. The V segment lost 3 bases and the J segment 3 bases; nucleotides outside the gene matches: 11. CDR3 length equals 18 residues. Germline CDR1 reads LGHNA; CDR2 reads YSLEER. This chain's CDR3 is CASSQGPNRGLDTGELFF. CDR3 DNA: TGCGCCAGCAGCCAGGGCCCCAACAGGGGGCTGGACACCGGGGAGCTGTTTTTT.

This clonotype was recorded many times. The CDR3 DNA follows: TGTGCCAGCAGCTTAGTCGCCCGAATCCACTCTGGGGCCAACGTCCTGACTTTC. Its translation: CASSLVARIHSGANVLTF. The chain carries TRBV11-1 and TRBJ2-6; D is ambiguous. Germline V gene sequence: CDR1 SGHAT, CDR2 FQDESV (reference sequence). Trimming pared 1 base from V and 0 bases from J, leaving 13 bases between. The CDR3 totals 18 residues.

Concerning this clonotype itself: The junction differs from germline at one of its ends, possibly a read error. V and J are TRBV20-1 and TRBJ2-1; TRBD2 matches at 8 bases. The CDR3 has 15 amino acids. CDR1 and CDR2 (germline): DFQATT, SNEGSKA (reference sequence). Here the CDR3 DNA reads TGCTGTGCTAGAGATCCCGGGACTAGTGGATACGAGCAGTTCTTC. Its protein is CCARDPGTSGYEQFF.

The table lists this clonotype with a few counts. The rearrangement joins TRBV4-3 to TRBJ2-2, with D perhaps TRBD1 or TRBD2 (5 bases each). The CDR3 length is 15 residues. Germline V gene sequence: CDR1 LGHNA, CDR2 YSLEER. The V end was cut by 4 bases, the J end by 5 bases, with 14 bases between. The CDR3 loop reads CASSPGTEWTGELFF. The CDR3 DNA reads as TGCGCCAGCAGCCCCGGGACGGAATGGACCGGGGAGCTGTTTTTT.